The sequence of this T cell receptor (beta chain) was determined in a study of blood T cells in healthy people across ages. CDR3 length: 18 amino acids. Germline CDR1 reads ENHRY; CDR2 reads SYGVKD. With V trimmed by 4 bases and J by 2 bases, 8 bases remained unmatched. This clonotype was counted a few times. The authors ran a second PCR of roughly 6 to 11 cycles using a sample-barcoded 5' primer and a J-beta primer mix. In TCRdb, the 5' RACE reads were re-called with MiXCR into one record per CDR3 protein. Among some 690,000 distinct CDR3 sequences listed, roughly 20% were seen once. Each sample yielded at least 6 million isolated PBMCs.

The chain joins TRBV10-3 to TRBJ2-3, with 14 bases lining up with TRBD2. Input material: blood. The origin of this receptor is a man between 65 and 85 years old in good health. CDR3 nucleotide sequence: TGTGCCATCAGTGCCCTAGGGGGACTAGCGGGAGCCACAGATACGCAGTATTTT. Translated, it gives CAISALGGLAGATDTQYF.